Below are 3 T cell receptor beta chains sequenced from a single sample in a study of control samples from healthy donors and cancer patients. Sequencing was performed with immunoSEQ multiplex PCR; in TCRdb, only in-frame clones are kept and a portion is missing. Of roughly 170,000 clones in the sample, 75% to 95% were seen once. Sequencing used blood. These receptors all come from a middle-aged woman in good health.

V gene TRBV19 combines with J gene TRBJ1-4; possible D gene TRBD1, 5 bases. CDR1 and CDR2 (germline): LNHDA, SQIVND (reference sequence). V dropped 5 bases and J dropped 5 bases, with 15 bases sitting between them. CDR3 length equals 15 residues. This CDR3 is CASSLNRDQNEKLFF. The CDR3, as DNA: TGTGCCAGTAGTCTGAACCGGGACCAAAATGAAAAACTGTTTTTT. Using reference TRBV19 and TRBJ1-4 for the parts outside the CDR3, the full variable domain is DGGITQSPKYLFRKEGQNVTLSCEQNLNHDAMYWYRQDPGQGLRLIYYSQIVNDFQKGDIAEGYSVSREKKESFPLTVTSAQKNPTAFYLCASSLNRDQNEKLFFGSGTQLSVL.

J is TRBJ2-1 and V is TRBV18; D not certain. V was shortened by 0 bases and J by 0 bases, with 12 bases between the two germline ends. CDR3 length equals 17 residues. From germline, CDR1 is KGHSH and CDR2 LQKENI. Here the CDR3 DNA reads TGTGCCAGCTCACCACCGACGGGCCACAGCTCCTACAATGAGCAGTTCTTC. Encoded protein: CASSPPTGHSSYNEQFF. The full variable domain, in which reference TRBV18 and TRBJ2-1 provide the parts outside the CDR3, is NAGVMQNPRHLVRRRGQEARLRCSPMKGHSHVYWYRQLPEEGLKFMVYLQKENIIDESGMPKERFSAEFPKEGPSILRIQQVVRGDSAAYFCASSPPTGHSSYNEQFFGPGTRLTVL.

The chain combines TRBV6-5 with TRBJ1-2; D is uncertain. Trimming took off 7 bases at V and 1 base at J, with 4 bases between the two ends. Germline V gene sequence: CDR1 MNHEY, CDR2 SVGAGI. There are 11 residues in the CDR3. The chain's CDR3 is CASIDNYGYTF. In DNA form, the CDR3 reads TGTGCCAGCATCGATAACTATGGCTACACCTTC.